A single sample is the source of the 9 T cell receptor beta chains below, sequenced in a study of response to subunit inactivated influenza vaccine. TCRdb re-analysed the RT-PCR reads in MiXCR, keeping a single row per CDR3 protein. The data show about 520,000 distinct CDR3 sequences, approximately 7.2% seen once. Material: PBMCs from blood, obtained 23 to 25 months after vaccination. Source of these receptors: a man aged 45 to 70 who received an inactivated influenza vaccine.

The rearrangement joins TRBV4-2 to TRBJ1-1; perhaps TRBD1 as D (5 bases). This CDR3 region has 13 residues. The germline V gene has CDR1 LGHNA and CDR2 YNFKEQ. Trimming took 6 bases from V and 7 from J, leaving 15 bases between them. CDR3 protein: CASRQAGGIEAFF. Written as DNA, the CDR3 is TGTGCCAGCAGACAGGCGGGGGGAATTGAAGCTTTCTTT.

This clonotype was observed many times. V gene TRBV5-1 combines with J gene TRBJ1-3; D unresolved. The CDR3 is 14 amino acids. Germline lookup yields CDR1 SGHRS and CDR2 YFSETQ. V lost 0 bases and J lost 2, with 6 bases in between. CDR3 DNA sequence: TGCGCCAGCAGCTTGGACGTCACTGGAAACACCATATATTTT. It is translated as CASSLDVTGNTIYF. Full variable domain (remainder filled in from reference TRBV5-1 and TRBJ1-3): KAGVTQTPRYLIKTRGQQVTLSCSPISGHRSVSWYQQTPGQGLQFLFEYFSETQRNKGNFPGRFSGRQFSNSRSEMNVSTLELGDSALYLCASSLDVTGNTIYFGEGSWLTVV.

Only a few counts were recorded for this clonotype. The chain combines TRBV4-3 with TRBJ2-1; possibly TRBD1 or TRBD2 for D (5 bases each). V gave up 0 bases and J gave up 2 bases, with 11 bases separating them. The CDR3 is 16 amino acids. From germline, CDR1 is LGHNA and CDR2 YSLEER. The CDR3 DNA reads as TGCGCCAGCAGCCAAGATTGGCAGGGACCCTACAATGAGCAGTTCTTC. It encodes CASSQDWQGPYNEQFF.

This clonotype was detected ten times or more. The rearrangement links TRBV6-1 to TRBJ2-7; D gene unclear. This CDR3 has 13 residues. Germline CDR1 is MNHNS and CDR2 is SASEGT. V lost 5 bases to trimming and J lost 4 bases, with 12 bases between them. The chain's CDR3 is CASSPSVTYEQYF. The CDR3 DNA follows: TGTGCCAGCAGTCCCTCTGTTACATACGAGCAGTACTTC.

This clonotype occurred many times. This chain uses TRBV29-1 with TRBJ2-7, with a weak D call TRBD1 (6 bases). Germline values: CDR1 SQVTM, CDR2 ANQGSEA. The V end lost 4 bases, the J end lost 7 bases, and 11 bases lay between the germline ends. There are 11 residues in the CDR3. The CDR3: CSVGRGAEQYF. DNA of the CDR3: TGCAGCGTTGGCAGGGGTGCGGAGCAGTACTTC.

Ten or more counts support this clonotype. The rearrangement uses TRBV3-1 and TRBJ2-2; D is perhaps TRBD1 or TRBD2 (7 bases each). The CDR3 runs to 14 residues. Deletions cut 6 bases from V and 5 bases from J, with 13 bases between. Germline V gives CDR1 LGHDT, CDR2 YNNKEL (reference sequence). Here the CDR3 reads CASSPRGGTGELFF. The CDR3 coding sequence is TGTGCCAGCAGTCCCAGGGGGGGAACCGGGGAGCTGTTTTTT.

A few counts support this clonotype. This chain connects TRBV7-9 to TRBJ2-1, with TRBD1 matching over 7 bases. With V trimmed by 5 bases and J by 5 bases, 9 bases remained unmatched. This CDR3 spans 15 amino acids. The germline CDR1 and CDR2 sequences are SEHNR and FQNEAQ (reference sequence). Written as DNA, the CDR3 is TGTGCCAGCAGCGAACGACAGGGTTCCCACAATGAGCAGTTCTTC. Translating it yields CASSERQGSHNEQFF.

For the CDR3, the DNA is TGTGCCAGCAGTTATACCGCAACGGGCTATGGCTACACCTTC. Translating it yields CASSYTATGYGYTF. The chain couples TRBV6-5 to TRBJ1-2; no firm D call. Trimming took off 3 bases at V and 4 bases at J, with 12 bases between the two ends. The CDR3 length is 14 residues. Germline V gives CDR1 MNHEY, CDR2 SVGAGI.

There are many counts of this clonotype. The chain employs TRBV12-3 or TRBV12-4 and TRBJ2-7; D not resolved. V lost 0 bases to trimming and J lost 8 bases, with 8 bases between them. This CDR3 spans 12 amino acids. The CDR3 DNA reads TGTGCCAGCAGTTTAGCAGGGTTTCAGCAGTACTTC. It codes for CASSLAGFQQYF.